A single T cell receptor (beta chain) is shown here with its context. No antigen is known for it. The record originates from a study of type 1 regulatory T cells. Study overall: An in vitro protocol generated T-allo10, a Tr1-enriched, alloantigen-specific CD4 T cell product.

TCRdb processed the reads anew with MiXCR; each CDR3 protein has one entry. The profile shows about 24,000 distinct CDR3 sequences, roughly 45% of them singletons. The CDR3 loop spans 13 amino acids. Trimming removed 7 bases from V and 4 bases from J, with 13 bases in between. The specimen sequenced was cultured T cells, either the whole culture or a sorted T cell fraction (not recorded which). The clonotype was recovered from a human donor in good health. The chain has TRBV12-3 or TRBV12-4 and TRBJ1-2; D gene uncertain. The CDR3 DNA reads as TGTGCCAGCAACCCCGGAGGACCCTATGGCTACACCTTC. It translates to CASNPGGPYGYTF.